This T cell receptor (beta chain) was recovered during a study of blood T cell repertoires in COVID-19. Study summary: Acute and convalescent COVID-19 samples came from the United States, Italy and Spain.

The table lists this clone with a few counts. The germline V gene has CDR1 SGHRS and CDR2 YFSETQ. This CDR3 is 12 amino acids long. V was shortened by 2 bases and J by 3 bases, with 6 bases between the two germline ends. Participants were aged about 18 to 100 years from 24 US areas. Researchers sorted participants into cohorts using their self-reported clinical history. Libraries were prepared by immunoSEQ multiplex PCR; TCRdb keeps only in-frame clonotypes and omits some of them. This sample yields 350,000 to 550,000 clones, of which nearly 90% are seen a single time; 1.5% to 2% belongs to the top ten.

Sequencing was carried out using PBMCs or T cells enriched from blood (not recorded which). This chain joins TRBV5-1 and TRBJ2-7; D remains ambiguous. The source of this sequence is a woman aged 18-35 years with acute COVID-19. The DNA of the CDR3 is TGCGCCAGCAGCTTCGTAGACTACGAGCAGTACTTC. This encodes CASSFVDYEQYF.